These 11 T cell receptor beta chains originate from one sample sequenced in a study of blood T cell repertoires in COVID-19 (dated by TCRdb to the early 2020s). Receptor libraries were prepared by the immunoSEQ multiplex PCR assay. TCRdb limited this immuneACCESS table to in-frame rearrangements with V and J called. A share of clones is missing; checked studies link under half to unresolved V genes, and the rest is unexplained. The sample yields about 160,000 clones; roughly 80% were counted once. The top ten constitute approximately 8.4% of the sample. What was sequenced was PBMCs or T cells enriched from blood (not recorded which). Receptors were obtained from a woman aged 50 to 60 who had recovered from COVID-19.

This clone was detected a few times. The rearrangement joins TRBV10-3 to TRBJ1-1, with 7 bases identical to TRBD1. The germline V gene encodes CDR1 ENHRY and CDR2 SYGVKD. Trimming at V came to 4 bases and at J to 1 base, leaving 3 bases not matched to a gene. The CDR3 is 14 amino acids. CDR3 nucleotides: TGTGCCATCAGTGTAAGGGGGCAGAACACTGAAGCTTTCTTT. The encoded protein is CAISVRGQNTEAFF.

V gene TRBV4-3 combines with J gene TRBJ1-1; D gene unclear. The CDR3 is 15 amino acids. Germline loops: CDR1 LGHNA, CDR2 YSLEER. Trimming removed 4 bases at V and 6 bases at J, with 18 bases between. CDR3 DNA sequence: TGCGCCAGCAGCCCGGGATTGGGAAGTGGGGCTGAAGCTTTCTTT. Protein: CASSPGLGSGAEAFF.

The gene calls are TRBV2 and TRBJ1-4; D call uncertain. The length of the CDR3 is 13 residues. Per the germline V gene, CDR1 is SNHLY and CDR2 is FYNNEI. Deletions cut 11 bases from V and 0 bases from J, with 10 bases between. The CDR3 spells CAQRDATNEKLFF. DNA for the CDR3: TGTGCCCAGCGGGATGCAACTAATGAAAAACTGTTTTTT. The complete variable domain, with remaining parts taken from reference TRBV2 and TRBJ1-4, reads EPEVTQTPSHQVTQMGQEVILRCVPISNHLYFYWYRQILGQKVEFLVSFYNNEISEKSEIFDDQFSVERPDGSNFTLKIRSTKLEDSAMYFCAQRDATNEKLFFGSGTQLSVL.

This sequence joins TRBV3-1 (or the pseudogene TRBV3-2) and TRBJ1-1; 8 bases are a match to TRBD1. V dropped 3 bases and J dropped 5; count of bases not matched to a gene: 5. CDR3 length equals 14 residues. Germline CDR1 and CDR2: LGHDT and YNNKEL (reference sequence). In DNA, the CDR3 is TGTGCCAGCAGCCATAACAGGGGGAGGACTGAAGCTTTCTTT. It specifies CASSHNRGRTEAFF.

J is TRBJ1-2 and V is TRBV28; perhaps TRBD1 as D (5 bases). This CDR3 is 14 amino acids long. Germline assignment: CDR1 MDHEN and CDR2 SYDVKM. Trimming pared 2 bases from V and 3 bases from J, leaving 10 bases between. The DNA for the CDR3 is TGTGCCAGCAGTTTAGGCCAGGGTCACTATGGCTACACCTTC. It yields the protein CASSLGQGHYGYTF.

This chain uses TRBV4-3 with TRBJ2-7; 7 bases line up with TRBD1. The junction had 7 bases not matched to a gene; V was cut back by 3 bases and J by 2 bases. Germline-derived CDR1 and CDR2 are LGHNA and YSLEER. The CDR3 is 15 residues long. In DNA, the CDR3 is TGCGCCAGCAGCCATGACCGGGACAGAGCCTACGAGCAGTACTTC. It encodes CASSHDRDRAYEQYF.

The chain uses TRBV6-2 or TRBV6-3 and TRBJ1-5; possibly TRBD1 for D (5 bases). Trimming pared 0 bases from V and 4 bases from J, leaving 10 bases between. This CDR3 has 15 amino acids. The V gene's germline CDR1 is MNHEY and CDR2 SVGEGT. CDR3 sequence reads: CASSYSTDLNQPQHF. As DNA, the CDR3 is TGTGCCAGCAGTTACTCGACAGACCTAAATCAGCCCCAGCATTTT.

The CDR3 DNA sequence: TGTGCCAGCAGCCACAGGGCACTAGCGGGGGACTCCTACAATGAGCAGTTCTTC. The encoded protein is CASSHRALAGDSYNEQFF. The chain combines TRBV21-1 with TRBJ2-1; no DNA check was done on the table's D call, TRBD2. TRBV21-1 is given as a pseudogene. This CDR3 is 18 amino acids long.

This clone has just a few counts. The chain has TRBV9 and TRBJ2-5; 10 bases agree with TRBD2. Trimming at V came to 2 bases and at J to 1 base, leaving 5 bases not matched to a gene. The CDR3 loop spans 16 amino acids. The germline gives CDR1 SGDLS, CDR2 YYNGEE. CDR3 sequence reads: CASSVRSSGGQETQYF. In nucleotides, the CDR3 is TGTGCCAGCAGCGTCAGGTCTAGCGGGGGCCAAGAGACCCAGTACTTC.

This clone appeared once. V is TRBV4-1 and J is TRBJ1-1; maybe TRBD1 (5 bases). The CDR3 has 16 amino acids. Trimming left V 1 base short and J 0 bases short, with 12 bases between. CDR1 is MGHRA and CDR2 is YSYEKL in the germline V gene. CDR3 sequence reads: CASSQGLNRLNTEAFF. The CDR3 DNA follows: TGCGCCAGCAGCCAAGGATTGAACAGGCTGAACACTGAAGCTTTCTTT.

The table lists this clone with a few counts. Other nucleotide sequences in the sample specify the same CDR3. The rearrangement links TRBV28 to TRBJ1-5; D is uncertain. Trimming took 5 bases from V and 3 from J, leaving 5 bases between them. The CDR3 sequence is 12 residues long. The V gene's germline CDR1 is MDHEN and CDR2 SYDVKM. Here the CDR3 DNA reads TGTGCCAGCAGTCTCCCCAATCAGCCCCAGCATTTT. It codes for CASSLPNQPQHF.